A selection of T cell receptor beta chains follows, all from one sample in a study of vaccination and CD4 T cells after COVID-19. TCRdb redid the calling of the PCR reads with MiXCR, one entry per CDR3 protein. The table includes about 21,000 distinct CDR3 sequences, 70% detected once. For these receptors, no antigen is known. Sequenced material: CD4+ T cells from blood, cultured in vitro. The receptors here all came from a human donor who had recovered from COVID-19. Each CDR3 is given with its conserved first and last residue. The D gene is left open where the match is weak. Rows give clone size only sometimes, using once, few, many, or a class for an expanded clone.

clone_size j_call d_call v_call cdr3_nt cdr3_aa
. TRBJ1-5 . TRBV20-1 TGCAGTGCTAGAGATCGGGCGAAGGGGAGCAATCAGCCCCAGCATTTT CSARDRAKGSNQPQHF
. TRBJ2-7 TRBD1 TRBV7-2 TGTGCCAGCAGAATGGTAACAGGGGTCCACGAGCAGTACTTC CASRMVTGVHEQYF
. TRBJ1-1 TRBD1 TRBV30 TGTGCCTGGAGTCTTCAGGGGGTTGGTGAAGCTTTCTTT CAWSLQGVGEAFF
. TRBJ1-1 . TRBV10-3 TGTGCCATCAACCGACAGGAAAACACTGAAGCTTTCTTT CAINRQENTEAFF
. TRBJ1-6 . TRBV9 TGTGCCAGCAGCGTAGCCAGGTCGAATTCACCCCTCCACTTT CASSVARSNSPLHF
few TRBJ1-5 . TRBV20-1 TGCAGTGCGTGGAGACAGTATGGAAATCAGCCCCAGCATTTT CSAWRQYGNQPQHF
. TRBJ1-6 . TRBV4-3 TGCGCCAGCAGCCGAGGTACAGGGTCCAGTTCACCCCTCCACTTT CASSRGTGSSSPLHF
few TRBJ1-5 TRBD1 TRBV27 TGTGCCAGCAATACCGGGACAGGATACAATCAGCCCCAGCATTTT CASNTGTGYNQPQHF
once TRBJ2-5 . TRBV28 TGTGCCAGCGTAGGGGTAGTGGTGGAGACCCAGTACTTC CASVGVVVETQYF
. TRBJ1-5 . TRBV28 TGTGCCAGCAGACATCAGAGGCAGCCCCAGCATTTT CASRHQRQPQHF
. TRBJ1-1 . TRBV7-3 TGTGCCAGCAGCTTAAGTGCGGGGTCGGAAGCTTTCTTT CASSLSAGSEAFF
. TRBJ1-5 . TRBV18 TGTGCCAGCTCACCCGACTGGGGCAATCAGCCCCAGCATTTT CASSPDWGNQPQHF
. TRBJ1-3 . TRBV15 TGTGCCACGCAAAGCTCTGGAAACACCATATATTTT CATQSSGNTIYF
. TRBJ1-6 . TRBV19 TGTGCCAGTAGTATTCAGAGTCCTATAAATTCACCCCTCCACTTT CASSIQSPINSPLHF
. TRBJ2-1 . TRBV11-3 TGTGCCAGCAGCTTGCCACACCGGTATGGGAATGAGCAGTTCTTC CASSLPHRYGNEQFF
. TRBJ1-5 . TRBV30 TGTGCCTGGAACCTTGGGGGGAATCAGCCCCAGCATTTT CAWNLGGNQPQHF
. TRBJ2-2 . TRBV10-1 TGCGCCAGCAGTGCTGGGCTAGCCTTCACCGGGGAGCTGTTTTTT CASSAGLAFTGELFF
. TRBJ2-5 . TRBV10-3 TGTGCCACCCAAACGGGTAGGACCCAGTACTTC CATQTGRTQYF
. TRBJ2-7 . TRBV7-9 TGTGCCAGCAGCTTAGGAGGCCCCTACGAGCAGTACTTC CASSLGGPYEQYF
. TRBJ2-1 TRBD2 TRBV29-1 TGCAGCTTTCGGACTAGCGGGCTCTCGGGTGAGCAGTTCTTC CSFRTSGLSGEQFF
few TRBJ1-2 TRBD1 TRBV12-3/TRBV12-4 TGTGCCAGCAGTTTGGACAGGTCGGGCTATGGCTACACCTTC CASSLDRSGYGYTF
few TRBJ1-2 TRBD1 TRBV19 TGTGCCAGTAGTACGGACAGGGAGGCCTATGGCTACACCTTC CASSTDREAYGYTF
. TRBJ2-5 TRBD2 TRBV4-1 TGCGCCAGCAGCCGAGGTGGGGTAGCGGGGAGTTCAGAGACCCAGTACTTC CASSRGGVAGSSETQYF
. TRBJ2-1 . TRBV7-2 TGTGCCAGCAGCCCTGGGGCGGTTACTAGCTCCAATCTCTACTCCTACAATGAGCAGTTCTTC CASSPGAVTSSNLYSYNEQFF
. TRBJ2-7 TRBD2 TRBV6-2/TRBV6-3 TGTGCCAGCTCCAAACCGACTAGCGGGAGAAACGAGCAGTACTTC CASSKPTSGRNEQYF
. TRBJ1-2 TRBD1 TRBV6-2/TRBV6-3 TGTGCCAGCAGCGCCGAGGGACAGGGTGCCTATGGCTACACCTTC CASSAEGQGAYGYTF
. TRBJ2-3 TRBD2 TRBV20-1 TGCAGTGCTCCGCCACCGGGACGGGAGGGAGTTACGCAGTATTTT CSAPPPGREGVTQYF
. TRBJ2-2 . TRBV24-1 TGTGCCACCAGTGATTTGGTGGGGAACACCGGGGAGCTGTTTTTT CATSDLVGNTGELFF
. TRBJ2-3 . TRBV30 TGTGCCTGGAGTACTACCAGGGATACGCAGTATTTT CAWSTTRDTQYF
. TRBJ2-1 . TRBV7-6 TGTGCCAGCAGCTTAAAAGCGGGCCTCTACAATGAGCAGTTCTTC CASSLKAGLYNEQFF
. TRBJ2-7 TRBD2 TRBV20-1 TGCAGTGCTGCCCCAGGGGCCGGGCTAGCGGGCCTTTCCTACGAGCAGTACTTC CSAAPGAGLAGLSYEQYF
few TRBJ1-6 . TRBV20-1 TGCAGTGCTAGAAGGGCAGCGAATTCACCCCTCCACTTT CSARRAANSPLHF
. TRBJ1-1 . TRBV12-3/TRBV12-4 TGTGCCAGCAGTGCCATTATGAACACTGAAGCTTTCTTT CASSAIMNTEAFF
. TRBJ1-2 . TRBV14 TGTGCCAGCAGCCAAGAGGCGGCTTATGGCTACACCTTC CASSQEAAYGYTF
. TRBJ2-2 . TRBV24-1 TGTGCCACCAGTCAGTACGACACCGGGGAGCTGTTTTTT CATSQYDTGELFF
. TRBJ2-6 TRBD1 TRBV7-9 TGTGCCAGCAGTTCCGACAGGGCTGGGGCCAACGTCCTGACTTTC CASSSDRAGANVLTF
. TRBJ2-5 . TRBV20-1 TGCAGTGCCGAGCGTAAGACCCAGTACTTC CSAERKTQYF
once TRBJ1-2 . TRBV27 TGTGCCAGCAGTGGTAGAAACCTCAGGGGCAAATATGGCTACACCTTC CASSGRNLRGKYGYTF
few TRBJ1-6 TRBD1 TRBV28 TGTGCCAGCAGTCCCCCGACGGGACAGCTCGTTTCACCCCTCCACTTT CASSPPTGQLVSPLHF
. TRBJ1-2 . TRBV20-1 TGCAGTGCTCCAAGGACGGACTATGGCTACACCTTC CSAPRTDYGYTF
. TRBJ2-3 . TRBV7-7 TGTGCCAGCAGCCGAGGCTTCACAGATACGCAGTATTTT CASSRGFTDTQYF
. TRBJ1-6 . TRBV20-1 TGCAGTGCTAGAGATACAGGGAATTCACCCCTCCACTTT CSARDTGNSPLHF
once TRBJ1-5 . TRBV15 TGTGCCACCAGCAGAGCCCGGATACTATTTTCAAATCAGCCCCAGCATTTT CATSRARILFSNQPQHF
. TRBJ1-3 . TRBV5-8 TGTGCCAGCAGCTTGCTCGTCGGGAACACCATATATTTT CASSLLVGNTIYF
medium-sized TRBJ1-5 TRBD1 TRBV20-1 TGCAGTGCTAGAGACCCCGGAGGACAGGGGGTACGTCAGCCCCAGCATTTT CSARDPGGQGVRQPQHF
. TRBJ1-5 . TRBV7-9 TGTGCCAGCAGCTTAGTCCGTATCGGGGATTATAGCAATCAGCCCCAGCATTTT CASSLVRIGDYSNQPQHF
. TRBJ1-5 . TRBV6-1 TGTGCCAGCACGAAACTACAGGTATATAGCAATCAGCCCCAGCATTTT CASTKLQVYSNQPQHF
. TRBJ2-5 . TRBV6-1 TGTGCCAGCAGCGACACGTGGCGGGTCGCTAGGGAGACCCAGTACTTC CASSDTWRVARETQYF
. TRBJ1-1 TRBD1 TRBV24-1 TGTGCCACCAGCGGGACAGGGAGCATGAACACTGAAGCTTTCTTT CATSGTGSMNTEAFF
once TRBJ1-2 TRBD1 TRBV19 TGTGCCAGTACCTCCCCGTTGGGACAGGGTCACCAGGGGTCTGGCTACACCTTC CASTSPLGQGHQGSGYTF
. TRBJ1-6 . TRBV12-3/TRBV12-4 TGTGCCAGCAGTTTCAATTCACCCCTCCACTTT CASSFNSPLHF
few TRBJ2-1 . TRBV28 TGTGCCAGCAGCCAACAGGGGGGGAGGTCCTACAATGAGCAGTTCTTC CASSQQGGRSYNEQFF